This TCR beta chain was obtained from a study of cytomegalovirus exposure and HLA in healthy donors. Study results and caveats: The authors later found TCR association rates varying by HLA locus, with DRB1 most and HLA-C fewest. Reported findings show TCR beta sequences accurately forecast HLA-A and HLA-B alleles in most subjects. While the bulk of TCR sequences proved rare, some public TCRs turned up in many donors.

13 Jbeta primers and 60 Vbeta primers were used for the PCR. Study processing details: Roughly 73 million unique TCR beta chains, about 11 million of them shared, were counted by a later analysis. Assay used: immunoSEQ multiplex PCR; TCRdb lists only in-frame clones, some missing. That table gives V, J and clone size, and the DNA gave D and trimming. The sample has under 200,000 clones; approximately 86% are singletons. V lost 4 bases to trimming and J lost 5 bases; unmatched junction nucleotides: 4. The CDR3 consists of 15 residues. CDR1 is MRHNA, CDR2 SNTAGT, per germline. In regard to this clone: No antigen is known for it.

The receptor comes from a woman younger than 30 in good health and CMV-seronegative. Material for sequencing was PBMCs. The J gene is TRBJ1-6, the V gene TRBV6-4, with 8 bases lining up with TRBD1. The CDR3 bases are TGTGCCAGCAGTGTGGGACAGGACCATAATTCACCCCTCCACTTT. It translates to CASSVGQDHNSPLHF.